This T cell receptor (beta chain) was recorded in a study of T cell changes during pregnancy in multiple sclerosis (dated by TCRdb to between 2017 and 2020). With respect to the entire study: In women with multiple sclerosis, the researchers looked at how the T cell repertoire shifted as pregnancy progressed.

At the junction V is shortened by 7 bases and J by 2 bases; bases outside the gene matches: 7. The germline V gene encodes CDR1 SNHLY and CDR2 FYNNEI. The CDR3 contains 16 residues, cysteine and phenylalanine counted. The retained sequence is limited to the CDR3, 48 bases, with the frame set at the first base. The library was generated by the immunoSEQ multiplex PCR assay. In its TCRdb copy, this immuneACCESS table keeps in-frame sequences only and misses some clones. Where compared with another copy, unresolved V genes explain less than half of these, and the others have no known cause. The sample contains roughly 35,000 clones, 85% to 90% of them found a single time. About 4.4% of the sample goes to the ten largest clones. As for this clone: Its antigen target is currently unknown. It has no much larger one-base neighbor in the sample; base qualities were not kept.

Rearrangement joined TRBV2 to TRBJ2-1, with TRBD2 identical over 11 junction bases. The source is a female donor with multiple sclerosis, enrolled in a pregnancy study. Sample: CD8+ T cells from peripheral blood mononuclear cells, taken after pregnancy. The nucleotides read TGTGCCAGCACCACGGGTAGCGGGGGGGCCTACAATGAGCAGTTCTTC. Translated, this is CASTTGSGGAYNEQFF.